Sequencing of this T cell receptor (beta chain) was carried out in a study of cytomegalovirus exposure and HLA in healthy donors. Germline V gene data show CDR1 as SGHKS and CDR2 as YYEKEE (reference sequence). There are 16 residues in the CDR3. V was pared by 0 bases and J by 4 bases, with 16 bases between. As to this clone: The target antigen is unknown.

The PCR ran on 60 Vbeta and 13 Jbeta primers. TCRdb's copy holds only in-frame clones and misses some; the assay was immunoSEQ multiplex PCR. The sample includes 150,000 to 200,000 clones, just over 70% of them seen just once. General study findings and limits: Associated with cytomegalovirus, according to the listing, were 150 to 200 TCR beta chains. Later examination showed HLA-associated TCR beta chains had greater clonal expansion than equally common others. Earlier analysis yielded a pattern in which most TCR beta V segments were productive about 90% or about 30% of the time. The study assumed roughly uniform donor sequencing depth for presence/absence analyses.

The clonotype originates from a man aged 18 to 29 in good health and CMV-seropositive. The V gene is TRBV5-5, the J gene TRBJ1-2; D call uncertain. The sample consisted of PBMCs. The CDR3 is CASSLERQRSTYGYTF. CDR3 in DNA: TGTGCCAGCAGCTTGGAGCGGCAGCGAAGCACCTATGGCTACACCTTC.